Detailed here is one T cell receptor (beta chain). No antigen is known for it. This sample was included in a study of shared clonotypes between healthy human individuals. General study findings and limits: Estimated richness values were generally larger in naive subsets than in memory subsets. Despite large depth, rarefaction showed incomplete sorted-subset sequencing. It was only blood that was sampled, and tissue repertoires likely differ.

Libraries were prepared by immunoSEQ multiplex PCR; TCRdb keeps only in-frame clonotypes and omits some of them. The sample has about 380,000 clones; about 96% are singletons. The CDR3 loop spans 13 amino acids. Trimming took off 1 base at V and 2 bases at J, with 6 bases between the two ends. Germline loops: CDR1 MNHNS, CDR2 SASEGT. This chain connects TRBV6-1 to TRBJ2-7; no clear D gene. Input material: memory CD8+ T cells sorted from blood. This sample's subset: CD45RO+ cells pooled with CCR7-negative TemRA cells. This receptor was obtained from a man aged 25-45 years in good health. CDR3 DNA: TGTGCCAGCAGTGAAGGGGCCCCCTACGAGCAGTACTTC. Amino acids: CASSEGAPYEQYF.